This TCR beta chain came from a study of blood T cells in healthy people across ages. About the study: About one barcoded beta molecule per two T cells was captured by template switching. Findings and caveats of the study: Conclusively comparing naive with antigen-experienced cells was impossible with unsorted PBMCs.

A second PCR of about 7 to 11 cycles used a sample-barcoded 5' primer and a J-beta primer mix. Researchers report that a template-switch adaptor with 12 random nucleotides tagged each cDNA molecule. TCRdb reanalysed the 5' RACE reads using MiXCR and keeps one entry per CDR3 protein. The table lists about 680,000 distinct CDR3 sequences, over 45% of them singletons. On this clonotype: Its antigen is not known.

Germline CDR1 reads DFQATT; CDR2 reads SNEGSKA (reference sequence). The CDR3 is 16 amino acids. V shed 6 bases and J shed 3 bases, with 23 bases lying between them. The V call is TRBV20-1, the J call TRBJ2-5; weak D call: TRBD2 (6 bases). Material for sequencing was blood. The receptor was derived from an older woman in good health. CDR3 loop: CSAASFRLVGKETQYF. The DNA for the CDR3 is TGCAGTGCGGCGAGCTTTAGACTAGTCGGCAAAGAGACCCAGTACTTC.